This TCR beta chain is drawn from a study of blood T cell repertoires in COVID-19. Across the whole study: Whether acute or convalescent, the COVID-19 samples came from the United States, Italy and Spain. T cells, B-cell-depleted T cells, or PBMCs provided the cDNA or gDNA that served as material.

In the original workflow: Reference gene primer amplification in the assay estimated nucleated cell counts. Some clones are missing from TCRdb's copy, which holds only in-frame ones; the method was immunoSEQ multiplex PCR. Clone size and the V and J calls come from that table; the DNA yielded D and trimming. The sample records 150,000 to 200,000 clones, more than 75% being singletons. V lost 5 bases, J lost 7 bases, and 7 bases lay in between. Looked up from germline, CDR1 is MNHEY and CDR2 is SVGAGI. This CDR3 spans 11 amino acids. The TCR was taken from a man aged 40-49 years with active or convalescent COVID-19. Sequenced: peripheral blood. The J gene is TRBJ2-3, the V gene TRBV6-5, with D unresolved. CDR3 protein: CASSLGYTQYF. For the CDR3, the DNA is TGTGCCAGCAGTCTAGGATATACGCAGTATTTT.